The entry that follows covers one T cell receptor (beta chain) sequence. Its antigen is unknown. No base-level quality is on record; no much larger clone is a single base apart. This specimen's treatment or condition label, per the study, means: randomized to nivolumab then ipilimumab (arm A) or the reverse (arm B). Prior DNA-damaging chemotherapy had not been received by any trial patient. A FACS Aria II flow cytometer was used to sort live CD3+CD8+ cells that were negative for CD19 and CD56 from thawed PBMCs. Samples came from patients with melanoma in CheckMate 064, a randomized, open-label phase II trial of sequential checkpoint blockade. Peripheral blood mononuclear cells were collected by leukapheresis, purified using Ficoll-Paque, and frozen in human serum containing approximately 9.6% DMSO. Immediately after sorting, the purity of sorted blood CD3+CD8+ cells was verified to be >98%, after which DNA was extracted.

The immunoSEQ Assay was used to immunosequence TCRbeta CDR3 regions from genomic DNA. Genomic DNA was amplified by bias-controlled multiplex PCR before high-throughput sequencing. Regarding the original processing steps: To quantify the absolute abundance of each unique TCRbeta CDR3 region, the sequences were collapsed and filtered. Clonality, defined as 1 minus Pielou's evenness, was calculated using only productive rearrangements. A previously published method was used to identify clones with significantly greater frequencies in on-treatment samples than in baseline samples. The immuneACCESS repertoire file appears here via TCRdb, limited to in-frame rearrangements. These files lack a portion of the clones; in checked studies, under half of the deficit traces to unresolved V genes, and the cause of the others is not known. V and J calls and clone size are given by that table; D and trimming were obtained from the DNA. For this sample there are under 50,000 clones; approximately 90% appear just once. Around 12% of the sample is held by the ten biggest clonotypes.

This entry comes from a study of sequential checkpoint blockade in melanoma (dated by TCRdb to about 2019). In the study overall: Using 1:1 randomization, the trial assigned patients either to first-line nivolumab followed by ipilimumab (arm A) or to ipilimumab followed by nivolumab (arm B). Maintenance nivolumab came after each of the two trial sequences. General study outcomes and caveats: Larger, independent patient cohorts are needed to validate the response-prediction model that combines TCR metrics and mutation burden.

The clonotype was recovered from a human donor with melanoma. The sequencing here drew on CD8+ T cells sorted from blood (inferred from file names), taken from a patient given nivolumab and ipilimumab in sequence.

The CDR3 has the sequence CASSAWGGAIYEQYF. The bases are TGTGCCAGCAGTGCCTGGGGGGGAGCCATTTACGAGCAGTACTTC. The rearrangement combines TRBV6-4 with TRBJ2-7, and 7 junction bases match TRBD2. The CDR3 runs 15 amino acids, cysteine and phenylalanine included. Only CDR3 DNA remains: 45 bases, in frame from the first base. V is trimmed back by 4 bases and J by 4 bases, and the junction contains 10 bases that no gene match accounts for. CDR1 MRHNA and CDR2 SNTAGT are derived from the germline V gene.